This T cell receptor (beta chain) was identified during a study of type 1 and type 2 diabetes patients. General observations from the study: Age and gender were not matched between study groups, possibly biasing interpretation. Some expanded clones seen only in T1D might occur in additional T2D or control samples. Highly-expanded CD4+ clones were few in type 2 diabetes, median one, about 3.9% of reads.

PCR was run on genomic DNA. Multiplex PCR with 30 forward and 13 reverse primers amplified the TCR beta CDR3. In TCRdb, the multiplex PCR reads were re-called with MiXCR into one record per CDR3 protein. The data show a few hundred thousand distinct CDR3 sequences, roughly 44% seen once. Germline lookup yields CDR1 KGHDR and CDR2 SFDVKD. The CDR3 contains 16 residues. With 4 bases clipped from V and 7 bases from J, the junction kept 10 bases outside the gene matches. A note on this clonotype: The antigen is undetermined.

Roughly 10 milliliters of peripheral blood were drawn from each donor. Sample: peripheral blood mononuclear cells (PBMCs). The origin of this receptor is a man aged 18 to 35 with type 2 diabetes. This chain joins TRBV24-1 and TRBJ1-2; 11 nucleotides match TRBD1. The CDR3 sequence is CATSETDRGRSRGYTF. CDR3 nucleotide sequence: TGTGCCACCAGTGAAACGGACAGGGGGCGGTCTCGTGGCTACACCTTC.